This TCR beta chain was obtained from a study of T cells after yellow fever vaccination. Study details: Low-cell-number fractions underwent preparation using SMART-Seq v4 Ultra Low Input. Study conclusions and caveats: Peaking on day 5 versus 15, the secondary response was faster but weaker.

The TCR cDNA carried a universal primer site and UMIs from 5'RACE template switching. TCRdb called the 5' RACE reads again in MiXCR, with one record for every CDR3 protein. The sample has 110,000 or so distinct CDR3 sequences; roughly 6.8% are singletons. Trimming stripped 6 bases from V and 0 bases from J, with 14 bases between. This CDR3 is built from 15 residues. Germline V CDR1 and CDR2: SEHNR, FQNEAQ (reference sequence). This clonotype was seen only a few times. Antigen specificity is unknown. The V gene is TRBV7-9, the J gene TRBJ1-1, with D tentatively TRBD1 (6 bases). Source: CD4+ T cells sorted from PBMCs, taken 45 days after the first yellow fever vaccination. This TCR came from a man younger than 30 who received the YFV17D yellow fever vaccine. The CDR3 sequence is CASRSTGRLNTEAFF. DNA for the CDR3: TGTGCCAGCAGGTCCACAGGGCGTTTGAACACTGAAGCTTTCTTT.